This TCR beta chain was found in a study of cytomegalovirus exposure and HLA in healthy donors. For the study at large: T cells numbering about 179 million yielded some 100 million unique TCR beta sequences in an earlier analysis. Whole-study findings and limits: Reports state that TCR beta sequences accurately predicted most subjects' HLA-A and HLA-B alleles. Overall, around 160 TCR beta chains were annotated as cytomegalovirus-associated.

The CDR3 length is 15 residues. Germline CDR1 reads SNHLY; CDR2 reads FYNNEI. Trimming pared 5 bases from V and 2 bases from J, leaving 14 bases between. Researchers ran the PCR with 60 Vbeta and 13 Jbeta primers. The assay was immunoSEQ multiplex PCR, and TCRdb's table has in-frame clones only and misses some. The data hold 85,000 to 90,000 clones, with approximately 76% observed a single time. This clone was counted a few times. No antigen is known for it. Whereas donors were nominally healthy upon sampling, unrecorded immune exposures were probable. The rearrangement joins TRBV2 to TRBJ2-3, with a weak D call TRBD1 (6 bases). The receptor was isolated from a man aged 30-40 years in good health and CMV-seropositive. What was sequenced was PBMCs. The CDR3 loop is CASSPDSLDTDTQYF. The CDR3 DNA reads TGTGCCAGCAGTCCGGACAGTCTAGACACAGATACGCAGTATTTT.